The 25 T cell receptor beta chains given below trace back to one sample, sequenced in a study of OX40 agonist ivuxolimab in advanced cancers. Produced via immunoSEQ multiplex PCR; TCRdb's table is partial and in-frame only. The sample has about 91,000 clones, about 87% seen once; the top ten hold more than 4%. Sequences were derived from CD4+ or CD8+ T cells sorted from blood, sampled in a trial of the OX40 agonist ivuxolimab. These receptors originate from an adult with an advanced solid tumor such as melanoma, head and neck, liver or kidney cancer.

V and J are TRBV19 and TRBJ2-5, with 14 bases matching TRBD2. The CDR3 consists of 18 residues. CDR1 and CDR2 from the germline V gene are LNHDA and SQIVND (reference sequence). V shed 6 bases and J 5 bases; nucleotides not matched to a gene: 14. The DNA of the CDR3 is TGTGCCAGTAGCCTCCCCCGACTAGCGGGAGGGGCGTGGGAGACCCAGTACTTC. Translating gives CASSLPRLAGGAWETQYF.

The chain employs TRBV27 and TRBJ1-6; TRBD1 might be the D (5 bases). This CDR3 is built from 19 residues. V was clipped by 4 bases and J by 0 bases, with 19 bases between them. Germline V CDR1 and CDR2: MNHEY, SMNVEV (reference sequence). DNA for the CDR3: TGTGCCAGCAGTTCCCGAGGACACCCATTAAGCTCCTATAATTCACCCCTCCACTTT. Its translation: CASSSRGHPLSSYNSPLHF.

The chain has TRBV23-1 and TRBJ2-7; possible D gene TRBD1, 7 bases. TRBV23-1 is an open reading frame whose function is uncertain. The V end lost 2 bases, the J end lost 4 bases, and 18 bases lay between the germline ends. CDR3 length: 16 amino acids. The CDR3 DNA reads TGCGCCAGCAGTCAAACCCCGGGTCAGGGGGGATACGAGCAGTACGTC. Its translation is CASSQTPGQGGYEQYV.

In DNA form, the CDR3 reads TGTGCCAGCAGCTTAGTGTCAGCGGGAGCGGATGAGCAGTTCTTC. It specifies CASSLVSAGADEQFF. The chain links TRBV11-3 to TRBJ2-1, with TRBD2 matching over 8 bases. CDR3 size: 15 residues. V was pared by 1 base and J by 8 bases, with 7 bases of the junction left unmatched. Germline V CDR1 and CDR2: SGHNT, YENEEA.

The V call is TRBV6-1, the J call TRBJ2-5, with TRBD2 matching over 10 bases. V lost 6 bases to trimming and J lost 5 bases; unmatched junction nucleotides: 3. Germline-derived CDR1 and CDR2 are MNHNS and SASEGT. The CDR3 length is 13 residues. The CDR3 DNA reads TGTGCCAGCAGACTAGCGGGAAGTGAGACCCAGTACTTC. It encodes CASRLAGSETQYF.

The chain combines TRBV2 with TRBJ2-7; D unresolved. Germline CDR1 reads SNHLY; CDR2 reads FYNNEI. The V gene lost 4 bases and the J gene lost 3 bases, with 4 bases spanning the gap. The CDR3 length is 11 residues. The CDR3 here is CASSASYEQYF. The CDR3 nucleotides are TGTGCCAGCAGTGCCAGCTACGAGCAGTACTTC.

The V and J genes are TRBV19 and TRBJ2-7; possible D gene TRBD1, 6 bases. With 2 bases removed from V and 6 bases from J, the gap between germline ends came to 17 bases. From germline, CDR1 is LNHDA and CDR2 SQIVND (reference sequence). CDR3 length: 15 residues. CDR3 loop: CASSISGQSKAEQYF. CDR3 nucleotide sequence: TGTGCCAGTAGTATAAGCGGACAGTCTAAGGCCGAGCAGTACTTC.

The chain recombines TRBV5-1 with TRBJ2-3, with D possibly being TRBD1 (5 bases). The CDR3 has 16 amino acids. Germline assignment: CDR1 SGHRS and CDR2 YFSETQ. V shed 2 bases and J shed 4 bases, with 17 bases lying between them. CDR3 protein: CASSLFSQGGADTQYF. The CDR3 nucleotides are TGCGCCAGCAGCTTATTCTCCCAGGGTGGGGCAGATACGCAGTATTTT. Complete variable domain (other parts from reference TRBV5-1 and TRBJ2-3): KAGVTQTPRYLIKTRGQQVTLSCSPISGHRSVSWYQQTPGQGLQFLFEYFSETQRNKGNFPGRFSGRQFSNSRSEMNVSTLELGDSALYLCASSLFSQGGADTQYFGPGTRLTVL.

The V gene is TRBV7-9, the J gene TRBJ1-5; TRBD1 agrees at 8 bases. The CDR3 has 17 amino acids. The germline V gene encodes CDR1 SEHNR and CDR2 FQNEAQ (reference sequence). V trimming: 5 bases; J trimming: 2 bases; junction bases outside the gene matches: 11. The CDR3 sequence: CASSLGTGLLGNQPQHF. In nucleotides, the CDR3 is TGTGCCAGCAGCCTCGGGACAGGACTATTAGGCAATCAGCCCCAGCATTTT.

V gene TRBV10-1 combines with J gene TRBJ2-1; 8 bases agree with TRBD2. CDR3 size: 15 residues. The germline V gene encodes CDR1 WNHNN and CDR2 SYGVQD (reference sequence). The trim removed 6 bases at V and 0 bases at J, leaving 4 bases unmatched. The CDR3 coding sequence is TGCGCCAGCAGCGGGGGGGCGAGCTCCTACAATGAGCAGTTCTTC. It encodes CASSGGASSYNEQFF.

In this sample, this clone turned up once. V usage is TRBV5-1 and J usage is TRBJ1-2; D not resolved. Per germline, CDR1 SGHRS and CDR2 YFSETQ. The CDR3 length is 15 residues. Trimming stripped 0 bases from V and 3 bases from J, with 12 bases between. CDR3 nucleotides: TGCGCCAGCAGCTTGGCGGCGGAGCCTCACTATGGCTACACCTTC. Its protein is CASSLAAEPHYGYTF.

Only one count was recorded for this clone. CDR3 amino acids: CASSYGTGGDEQYF. The CDR3 nucleotides read TGTGCCAGCTCATACGGGACAGGGGGCGACGAGCAGTACTTC. The rearrangement links TRBV18 to TRBJ2-7, with 12 bases identical to TRBD1. J gave up 5 bases and V 5 bases, and 4 bases lay outside the gene matches. Germline assignment: CDR1 KGHSH and CDR2 LQKENI. The CDR3 is 14 amino acids.

The chain joins TRBV30 to TRBJ1-2; D is possibly TRBD1 (5 bases). The CDR3 loop spans 14 amino acids. CDR1 and CDR2 from the germline V gene are GTSNPN and SVGIG (reference sequence). The V gene lost 2 bases and the J gene lost 8 bases, with 18 bases spanning the gap. This CDR3 reads CAWSLPTVTEGYTF. The CDR3 DNA follows: TGTGCCTGGAGTCTCCCGACAGTAACGGAAGGCTACACCTTC.

The chain is built from TRBV9 and TRBJ2-2; D possibly corresponds to TRBD2 (5 bases). Germline V CDR1 and CDR2: SGDLS, YYNGEE. Trimming removed 0 bases at V and 1 base at J, with 10 bases between. This CDR3 has 16 amino acids. The CDR3 here is CASSVELAENTGELFF. CDR3 bases: TGTGCCAGCAGCGTAGAGCTAGCTGAGAACACCGGGGAGCTGTTTTTT.

This clone appeared a few times. The gene calls are TRBV14 and TRBJ2-5; the match to TRBD2 covers 12 bases. V was clipped by 1 base and J by 5 bases; unmatched bases: 2. Germline loops: CDR1 SGHDN, CDR2 FVKESK. The CDR3 spans 15 residues. DNA of the CDR3: TGTGCCAGCAGCCAAGCCCTAGCGGGAGGGGAGACCCAGTACTTC. It codes for CASSQALAGGETQYF. Filled out from reference TRBV14 and TRBJ2-5, the complete variable domain reads EAGVTQFPSHSVIEKGQTVTLRCDPISGHDNLYWYRRVMGKEIKFLLHFVKESKQDESGMPNNRFLAERTGGTYSTLKVQPAELEDSGVYFCASSQALAGGETQYFGPGTRLLVL.

This clone appeared a single time. The chain carries TRBV4-3 and TRBJ2-3; 12 bases line up with TRBD2. V was pared by 2 bases and J by 5 bases, with 5 bases of the junction left unmatched. CDR1 LGHNA and CDR2 YSLEER come from the germline V gene. CDR3 size: 16 residues. The CDR3 protein is CASSQQLAGGGDTQYF. CDR3 coding DNA: TGCGCCAGCAGCCAACAACTAGCGGGAGGAGGAGATACGCAGTATTTT.

This chain connects TRBV6-4 to TRBJ2-1; either TRBD1 or TRBD2 may supply D (5 bases each). The CDR3 spans 14 residues. V gave up 5 bases and J gave up 5 bases, with 13 bases separating them. Germline CDR1 reads MRHNA; CDR2 reads SNTAGT. The CDR3 DNA reads TGTGCCAGCAGTCGGGACGATTCGAACAATGAGCAGTTCTTC. It encodes CASSRDDSNNEQFF.

This clone appeared once. This chain links TRBV10-3 with TRBJ2-3, with TRBD2 identical over 9 bases. The CDR3 contains 15 residues. Looked up from germline, CDR1 is ENHRY and CDR2 is SYGVKD. Trimming took 5 bases from V and 5 from J; bases not matched to a gene: 8. For the CDR3, the DNA is TGTGCCATCAGTTCACCGGGACTAGCTGTAGATACGCAGTATTTT. Translating it yields CAISSPGLAVDTQYF.

This chain joins TRBV11-1 and TRBJ2-2; no firm D call. CDR3 length: 15 residues. The germline V gene encodes CDR1 SGHAT and CDR2 FQDESV (reference sequence). The germline V and J ends were trimmed by 2 bases and 0 bases, with 7 bases remaining between them. The CDR3 spells CASSLLVTNTGELFF. DNA of the CDR3: TGTGCCAGCAGCTTACTGGTTACGAACACCGGGGAGCTGTTTTTT.

The table lists this clone with a few counts. This rearrangement joins TRBV19 to TRBJ1-1, with D possibly TRBD1 on 6 matching bases. The germline V gene has CDR1 LNHDA and CDR2 SQIVND (reference sequence). V was pared by 5 bases and J by 4 bases, with 14 bases between. The CDR3 length is 14 residues. The CDR3: CASSQVGARTEAFF. The CDR3 DNA reads TGTGCCAGTAGTCAAGTGGGGGCGCGCACTGAAGCTTTCTTT.

A note on this clone: The germline gene is not matched at one end of the junction; a read error may be the cause. CDR3 nucleotides: TGTGCCGGCAGCCCCAGCGGAGCCCGAGGGGAGACCCAGTACTTC. Its translation: CAGSPSGARGETQYF. The chain links TRBV7-6 to TRBJ2-5; perhaps TRBD2 as D (5 bases). CDR1 SGHVS and CDR2 FNYEAQ come from the germline V gene. This CDR3 comprises 15 residues.

V usage is TRBV25-1 and J usage is TRBJ2-3, with D perhaps TRBD2 (5 bases). Germline V lookup: CDR1 MGHDK, CDR2 SYGVNS. This CDR3 region has 14 residues. Trimming left V 6 bases short and J 4 bases short, with 14 bases between. The CDR3 DNA reads TGTGCCAGCAGGAATAGCGTAAAGTCAGATACGCAGTATTTT. It is translated as CASRNSVKSDTQYF.

Written as DNA, the CDR3 is TGTGCCTGGAGTGTACGGGAGGGCTACACCTTC. Protein sequence: CAWSVREGYTF. This rearrangement joins TRBV30 to TRBJ1-2; the D is unclear. Germline V gene lookup returns CDR1 GTSNPN and CDR2 SVGIG (reference sequence). The CDR3 has 11 residues. V lost 0 bases, J lost 8 bases, and 7 bases lay in between. The full variable domain, in which reference TRBV30 and TRBJ1-2 provide the parts outside the CDR3, is SQTIHQWPATLVQPVGSPLSLECTVEGTSNPNLYWYRQAAGRGLQLLFYSVGIGQISSEVPQNLSASRPQDRQFILSSKKLLLSDSGFYLCAWSVREGYTFGSGTRLTVV.

V is TRBV6-5 and J is TRBJ1-2, with 7 bases fitting TRBD1. The V segment lost 5 bases and the J segment 7 bases; nucleotides outside the gene matches: 7. This CDR3 has 13 amino acids. CDR1 and CDR2 (germline): MNHEY, SVGAGI. Here the CDR3 reads CASSPRQGSGYTF. CDR3 coding DNA: TGTGCCAGCAGTCCGCGACAGGGCTCTGGCTACACCTTC.

The chain couples TRBV30 to TRBJ1-4, with D tentatively TRBD1 (5 bases). Germline CDR1 reads GTSNPN; CDR2 reads SVGIG (reference sequence). The CDR3 length is 14 residues. V was clipped by 1 base and J by 7 bases, with 13 bases between them. CDR3 loop: CAWSGNRISEKLFF. CDR3 nucleotides: TGTGCCTGGAGTGGTAACAGGATTTCTGAAAAACTGTTTTTT.